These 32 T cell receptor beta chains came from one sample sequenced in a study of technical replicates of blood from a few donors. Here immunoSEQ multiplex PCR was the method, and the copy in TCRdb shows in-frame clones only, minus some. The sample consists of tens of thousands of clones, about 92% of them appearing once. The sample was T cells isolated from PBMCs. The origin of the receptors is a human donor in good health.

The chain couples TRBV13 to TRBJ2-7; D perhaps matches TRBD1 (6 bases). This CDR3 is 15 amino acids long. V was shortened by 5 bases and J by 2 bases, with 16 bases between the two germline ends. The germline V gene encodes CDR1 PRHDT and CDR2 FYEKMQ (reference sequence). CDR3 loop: CASSQQGYIPYEQYF. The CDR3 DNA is TGTGCCAGCAGCCAACAGGGATACATTCCCTACGAGCAGTACTTC.

Here the CDR3 reads CASSLRTSGTYEQYF. CDR3 DNA: TGTGCCAGCAGCTTACGGACTAGCGGGACCTACGAGCAGTACTTC. The chain links TRBV7-9 to TRBJ2-7, with 12 bases aligning to TRBD2. Germline-derived CDR1 and CDR2 are SEHNR and FQNEAQ (reference sequence). There are 15 residues in the CDR3. V lost 2 bases, J lost 2 bases, and 1 base stayed unmatched.

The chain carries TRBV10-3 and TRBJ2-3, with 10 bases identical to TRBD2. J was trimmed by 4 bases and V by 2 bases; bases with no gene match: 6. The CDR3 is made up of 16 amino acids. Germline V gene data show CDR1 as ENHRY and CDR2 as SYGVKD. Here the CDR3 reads CAISEKRGGDPDTQYF. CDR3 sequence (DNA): TGTGCCATCAGTGAGAAGCGGGGGGGCGACCCAGATACGCAGTATTTT.

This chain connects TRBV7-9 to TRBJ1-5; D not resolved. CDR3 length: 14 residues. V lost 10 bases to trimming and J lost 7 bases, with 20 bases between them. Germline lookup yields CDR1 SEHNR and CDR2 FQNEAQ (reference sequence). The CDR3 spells CATTKDQEDQPQHF. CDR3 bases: TGTGCCACCACGAAAGATCAGGAGGACCAGCCCCAGCATTTT.

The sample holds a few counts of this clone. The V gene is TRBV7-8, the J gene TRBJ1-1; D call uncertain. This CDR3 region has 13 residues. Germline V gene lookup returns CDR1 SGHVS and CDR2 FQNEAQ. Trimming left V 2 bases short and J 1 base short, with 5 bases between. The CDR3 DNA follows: TGTGCCAGCAGCTTACGGGGGAACACTGAAGCTTTCTTT. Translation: CASSLRGNTEAFF.

CDR3 sequence reads: CASSFGDPRTSPRKQFF. CDR3 nucleotide sequence: TGCGCCAGCAGCTTCGGAGACCCTCGGACTAGCCCTAGAAAGCAGTTCTTC. This chain links TRBV4-1 with TRBJ2-1, with TRBD2 matching 8 bases. Unmatched junction bases numbered 20, after V lost 5 bases and J lost 11 bases. Germline loops: CDR1 MGHRA, CDR2 YSYEKL. The CDR3 totals 17 residues.

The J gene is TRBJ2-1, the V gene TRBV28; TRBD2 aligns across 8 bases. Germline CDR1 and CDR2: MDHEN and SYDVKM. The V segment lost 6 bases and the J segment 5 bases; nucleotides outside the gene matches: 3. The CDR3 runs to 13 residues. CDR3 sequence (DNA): TGTGCCAGCAGCCTTAGCGGGAACAATGAGCAGTTCTTC. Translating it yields CASSLSGNNEQFF.

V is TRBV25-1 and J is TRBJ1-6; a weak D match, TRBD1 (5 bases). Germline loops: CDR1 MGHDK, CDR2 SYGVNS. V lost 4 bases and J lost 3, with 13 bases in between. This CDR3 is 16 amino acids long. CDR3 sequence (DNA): TGTGCCAGCAGTGGGATCGGAAGGGGCTATAATTCACCCCTCCACTTT. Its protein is CASSGIGRGYNSPLHF.

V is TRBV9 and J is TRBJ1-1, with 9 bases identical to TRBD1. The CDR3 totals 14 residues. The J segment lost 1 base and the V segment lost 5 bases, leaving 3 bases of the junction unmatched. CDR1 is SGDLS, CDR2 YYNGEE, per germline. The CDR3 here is CASRGGQGNTEAFF. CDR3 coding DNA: TGTGCCAGCAGAGGGGGACAGGGGAACACTGAAGCTTTCTTT.

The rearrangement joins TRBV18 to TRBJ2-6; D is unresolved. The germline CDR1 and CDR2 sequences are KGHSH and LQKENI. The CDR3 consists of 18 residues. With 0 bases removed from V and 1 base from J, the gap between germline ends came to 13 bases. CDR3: CASSPPSLVDSGANVLTF. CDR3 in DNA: TGTGCCAGCTCACCACCGTCCCTAGTTGATTCTGGGGCCAACGTCCTGACTTTC.

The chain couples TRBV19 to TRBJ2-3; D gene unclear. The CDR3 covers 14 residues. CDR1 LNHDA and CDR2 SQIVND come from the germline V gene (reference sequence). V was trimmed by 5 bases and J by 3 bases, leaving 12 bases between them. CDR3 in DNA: TGTGCCAGTAGTGTACCAGGATATACAGATACGCAGTATTTT. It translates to CASSVPGYTDTQYF. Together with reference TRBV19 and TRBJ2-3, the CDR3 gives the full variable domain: DGGITQSPKYLFRKEGQNVTLSCEQNLNHDAMYWYRQDPGQGLRLIYYSQIVNDFQKGDIAEGYSVSREKKESFPLTVTSAQKNPTAFYLCASSVPGYTDTQYFGPGTRLTVL.

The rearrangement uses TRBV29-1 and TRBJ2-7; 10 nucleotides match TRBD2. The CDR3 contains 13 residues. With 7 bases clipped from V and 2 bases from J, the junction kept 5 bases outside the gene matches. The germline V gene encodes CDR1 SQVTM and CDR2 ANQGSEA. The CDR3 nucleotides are TGCAGCGCAGCGGGAGGGCCTACCTACGAGCAGTACTTC. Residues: CSAAGGPTYEQYF.

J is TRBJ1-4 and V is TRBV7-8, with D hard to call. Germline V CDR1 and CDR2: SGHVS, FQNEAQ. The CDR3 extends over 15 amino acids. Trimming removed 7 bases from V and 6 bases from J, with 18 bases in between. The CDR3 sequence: CASIPQGASYEKLFF. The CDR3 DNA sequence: TGTGCCAGCATACCTCAAGGAGCTTCGTATGAAAAACTGTTTTTT. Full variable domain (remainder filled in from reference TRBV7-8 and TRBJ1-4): GAGVSQSPRYKVAKRGQDVALRCDPISGHVSLFWYQQALGQGPEFLTYFQNEAQLDKSGLPSDRFFAERPEGSVSTLKIQRTQQEDSAVYLCASIPQGASYEKLFFGSGTQLSVL.

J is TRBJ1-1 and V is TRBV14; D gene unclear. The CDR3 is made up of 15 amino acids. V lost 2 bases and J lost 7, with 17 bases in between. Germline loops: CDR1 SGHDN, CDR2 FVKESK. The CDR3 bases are TGTGCCAGCAGCCAACTTGACGGAGGGATTGGTGAAGCTTTCTTT. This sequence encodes CASSQLDGGIGEAFF.

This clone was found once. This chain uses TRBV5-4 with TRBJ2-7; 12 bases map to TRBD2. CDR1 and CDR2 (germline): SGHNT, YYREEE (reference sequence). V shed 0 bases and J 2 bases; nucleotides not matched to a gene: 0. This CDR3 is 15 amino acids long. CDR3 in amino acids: CASSLGLAGAYEQYF. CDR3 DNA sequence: TGTGCCAGCAGCTTGGGACTAGCGGGAGCCTACGAGCAGTACTTC.

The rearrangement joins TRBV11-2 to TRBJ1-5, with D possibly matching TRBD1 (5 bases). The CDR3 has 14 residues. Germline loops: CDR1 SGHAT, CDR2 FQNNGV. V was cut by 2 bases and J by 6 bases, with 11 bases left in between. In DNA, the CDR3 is TGTGCCAGCAGCTTACAGGGTATGAGTCAGCCCCAGCATTTT. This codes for CASSLQGMSQPQHF.

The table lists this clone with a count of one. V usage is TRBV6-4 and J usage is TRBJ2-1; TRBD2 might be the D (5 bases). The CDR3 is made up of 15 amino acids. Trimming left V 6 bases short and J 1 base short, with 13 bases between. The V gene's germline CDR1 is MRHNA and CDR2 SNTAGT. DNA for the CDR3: TGTGCCAGCAGGGAGGTTAGCGAATCCTACAATGAGCAGTTCTTC. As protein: CASREVSESYNEQFF.

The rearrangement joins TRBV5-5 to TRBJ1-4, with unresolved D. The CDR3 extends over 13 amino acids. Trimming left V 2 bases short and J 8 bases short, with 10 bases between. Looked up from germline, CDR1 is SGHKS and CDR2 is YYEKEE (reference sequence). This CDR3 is CASSLLGSEKLFF. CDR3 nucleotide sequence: TGTGCCAGCAGCTTACTGGGTAGCGAAAAACTGTTTTTT.

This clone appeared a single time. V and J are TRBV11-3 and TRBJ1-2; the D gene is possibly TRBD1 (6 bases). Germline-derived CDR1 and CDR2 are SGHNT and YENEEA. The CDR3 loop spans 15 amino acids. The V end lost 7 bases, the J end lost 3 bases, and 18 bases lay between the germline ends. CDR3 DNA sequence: TGTGCCAGCACCGAAGTGGCGGGGGCAGACTATGGCTACACCTTC. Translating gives CASTEVAGADYGYTF.

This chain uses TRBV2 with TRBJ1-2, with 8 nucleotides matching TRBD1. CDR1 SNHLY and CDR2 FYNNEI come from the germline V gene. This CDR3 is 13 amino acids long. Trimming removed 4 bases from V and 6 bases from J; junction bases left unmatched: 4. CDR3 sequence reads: CASSVTGGHGYTF. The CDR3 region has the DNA TGTGCCAGCAGTGTTACAGGGGGGCATGGCTACACCTTC.

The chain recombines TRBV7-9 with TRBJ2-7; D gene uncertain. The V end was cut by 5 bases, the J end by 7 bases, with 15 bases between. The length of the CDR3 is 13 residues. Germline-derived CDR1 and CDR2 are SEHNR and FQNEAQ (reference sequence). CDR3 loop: CASSESPFGEQYF. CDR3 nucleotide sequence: TGTGCCAGCAGCGAATCCCCATTCGGGGAGCAGTACTTC.

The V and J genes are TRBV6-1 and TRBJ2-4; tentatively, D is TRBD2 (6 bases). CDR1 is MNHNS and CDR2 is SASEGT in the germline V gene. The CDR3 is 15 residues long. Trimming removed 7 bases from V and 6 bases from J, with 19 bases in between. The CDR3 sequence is CASTDGGTVLNIQYF. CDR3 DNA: TGTGCCAGCACCGACGGCGGGACGGTACTAAACATTCAGTACTTC.

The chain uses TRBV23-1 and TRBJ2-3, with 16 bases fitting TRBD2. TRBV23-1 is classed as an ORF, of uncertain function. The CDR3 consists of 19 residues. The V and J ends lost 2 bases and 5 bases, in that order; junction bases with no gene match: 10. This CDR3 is CASSQRTTGTSGGEDTQYF. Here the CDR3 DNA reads TGCGCCAGCAGTCAACGTACCACCGGGACTAGCGGGGGGGAAGATACGCAGTATTTT.

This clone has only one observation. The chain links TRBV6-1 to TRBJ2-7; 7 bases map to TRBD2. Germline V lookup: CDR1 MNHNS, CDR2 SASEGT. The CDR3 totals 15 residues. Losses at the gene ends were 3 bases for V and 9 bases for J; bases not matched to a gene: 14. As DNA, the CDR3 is TGTGCCAGCAGTGAGATTAGTAGCGGGTTTAGGGGGCAGTACTTC. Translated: CASSEISSGFRGQYF.

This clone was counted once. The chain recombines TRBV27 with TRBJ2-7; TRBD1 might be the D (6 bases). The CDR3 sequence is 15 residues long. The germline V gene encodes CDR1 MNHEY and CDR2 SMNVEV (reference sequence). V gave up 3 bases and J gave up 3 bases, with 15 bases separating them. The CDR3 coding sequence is TGTGCCAGCAGTTTTAGACAGGATCGTTTCTACGAGCAGTACTTC. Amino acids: CASSFRQDRFYEQYF.

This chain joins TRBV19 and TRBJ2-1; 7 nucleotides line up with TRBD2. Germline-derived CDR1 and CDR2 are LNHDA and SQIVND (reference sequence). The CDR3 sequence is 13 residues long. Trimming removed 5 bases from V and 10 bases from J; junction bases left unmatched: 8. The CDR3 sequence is CASSLGLVSEQFF. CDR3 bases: TGTGCCAGTAGTCTAGGACTAGTTAGCGAGCAGTTCTTC.

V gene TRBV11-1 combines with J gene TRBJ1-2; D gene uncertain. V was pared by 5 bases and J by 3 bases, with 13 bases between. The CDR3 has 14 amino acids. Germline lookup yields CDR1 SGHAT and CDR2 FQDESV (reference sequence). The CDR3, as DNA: TGTGCCAGCAGCCCCCCGCTACGCGACTATGGCTACACCTTC. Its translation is CASSPPLRDYGYTF.

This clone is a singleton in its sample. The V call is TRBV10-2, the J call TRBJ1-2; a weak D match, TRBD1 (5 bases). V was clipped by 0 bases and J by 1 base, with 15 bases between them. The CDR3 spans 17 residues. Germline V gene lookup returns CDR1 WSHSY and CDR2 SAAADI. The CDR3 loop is CASSESAMAGFNYGYTF. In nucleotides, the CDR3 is TGCGCCAGCAGTGAGTCCGCTATGGCAGGGTTTAACTATGGCTACACCTTC.

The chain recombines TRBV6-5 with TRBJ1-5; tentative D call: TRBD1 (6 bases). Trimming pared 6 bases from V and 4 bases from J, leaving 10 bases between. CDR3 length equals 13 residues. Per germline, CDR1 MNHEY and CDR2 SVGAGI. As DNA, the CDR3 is TGTGCCAGCAGCTGGACAGTGAATCAGCCCCAGCATTTT. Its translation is CASSWTVNQPQHF.

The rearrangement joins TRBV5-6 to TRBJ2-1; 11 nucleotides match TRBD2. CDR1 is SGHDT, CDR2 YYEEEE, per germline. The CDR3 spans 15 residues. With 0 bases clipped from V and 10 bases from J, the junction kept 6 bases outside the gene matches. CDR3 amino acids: CASSLGLAGTLEQFF. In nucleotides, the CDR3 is TGTGCCAGCAGCTTGGGACTAGCGGGGACCTTGGAGCAGTTCTTC.

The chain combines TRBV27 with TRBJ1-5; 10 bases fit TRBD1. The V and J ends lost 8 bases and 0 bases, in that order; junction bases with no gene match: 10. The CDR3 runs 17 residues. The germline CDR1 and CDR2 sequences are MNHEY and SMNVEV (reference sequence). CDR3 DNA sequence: TGTGCCAGCGACGGGACAGGGGAAACTTATAGCAATCAGCCCCAGCATTTT. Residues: CASDGTGETYSNQPQHF.

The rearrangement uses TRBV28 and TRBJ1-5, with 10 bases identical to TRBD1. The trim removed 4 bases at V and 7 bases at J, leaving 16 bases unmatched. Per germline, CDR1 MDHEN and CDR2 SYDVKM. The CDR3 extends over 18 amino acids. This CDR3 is CASSSTFSRQGANQPQHF. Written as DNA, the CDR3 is TGTGCCAGCAGTTCTACCTTTTCCCGACAGGGGGCAAACCAGCCCCAGCATTTT.